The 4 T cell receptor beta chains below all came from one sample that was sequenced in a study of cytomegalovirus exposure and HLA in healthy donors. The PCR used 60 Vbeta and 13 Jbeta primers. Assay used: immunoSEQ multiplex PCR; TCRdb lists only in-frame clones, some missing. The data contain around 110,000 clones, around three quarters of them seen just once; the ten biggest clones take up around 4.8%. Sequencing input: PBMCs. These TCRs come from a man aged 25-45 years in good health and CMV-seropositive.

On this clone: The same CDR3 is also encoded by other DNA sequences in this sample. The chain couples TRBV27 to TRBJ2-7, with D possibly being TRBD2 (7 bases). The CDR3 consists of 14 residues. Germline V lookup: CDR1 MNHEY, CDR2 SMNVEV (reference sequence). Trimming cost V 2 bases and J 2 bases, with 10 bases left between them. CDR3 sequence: CASSLRGGAYEQYF. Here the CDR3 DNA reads TGTGCCAGCAGTTTACGCGGGGGCGCCTACGAGCAGTACTTC.

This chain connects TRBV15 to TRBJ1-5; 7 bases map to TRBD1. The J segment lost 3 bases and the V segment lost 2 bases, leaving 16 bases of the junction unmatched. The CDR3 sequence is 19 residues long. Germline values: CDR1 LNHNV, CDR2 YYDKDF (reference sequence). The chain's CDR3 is CATSRPSGTALQNNQPQHF. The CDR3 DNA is TGTGCCACCAGCAGACCGTCCGGGACAGCTCTCCAAAACAATCAGCCCCAGCATTTT.

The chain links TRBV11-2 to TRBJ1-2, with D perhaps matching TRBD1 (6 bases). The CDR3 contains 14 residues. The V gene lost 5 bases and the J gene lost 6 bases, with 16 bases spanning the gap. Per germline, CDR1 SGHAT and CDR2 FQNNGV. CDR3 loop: CASSPFGGADGYTF. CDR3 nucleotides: TGTGCCAGCAGCCCCTTTGGGGGGGCAGATGGCTACACCTTC.

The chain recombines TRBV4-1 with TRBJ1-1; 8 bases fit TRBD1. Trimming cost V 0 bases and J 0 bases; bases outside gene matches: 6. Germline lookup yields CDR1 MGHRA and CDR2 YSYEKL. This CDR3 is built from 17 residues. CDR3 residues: CASSQDRLGQVNTEAFF. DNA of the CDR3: TGCGCCAGCAGCCAAGATCGTCTGGGACAGGTGAACACTGAAGCTTTCTTT.